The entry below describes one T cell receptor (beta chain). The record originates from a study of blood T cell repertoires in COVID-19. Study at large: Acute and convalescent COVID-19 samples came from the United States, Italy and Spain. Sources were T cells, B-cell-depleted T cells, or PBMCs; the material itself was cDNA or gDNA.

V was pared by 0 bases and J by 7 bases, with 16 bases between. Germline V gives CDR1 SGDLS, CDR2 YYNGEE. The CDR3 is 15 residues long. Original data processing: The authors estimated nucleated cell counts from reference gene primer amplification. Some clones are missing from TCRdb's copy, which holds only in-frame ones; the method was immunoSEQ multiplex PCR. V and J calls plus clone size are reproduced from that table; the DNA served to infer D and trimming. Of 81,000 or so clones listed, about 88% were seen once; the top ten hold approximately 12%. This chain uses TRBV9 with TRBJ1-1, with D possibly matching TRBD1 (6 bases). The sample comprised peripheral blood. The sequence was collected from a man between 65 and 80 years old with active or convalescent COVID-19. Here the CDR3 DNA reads TGTGCCAGCAGCGTAGGGTTGGGGGGGCACGGTGAAGCTTTCTTT. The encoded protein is CASSVGLGGHGEAFF.